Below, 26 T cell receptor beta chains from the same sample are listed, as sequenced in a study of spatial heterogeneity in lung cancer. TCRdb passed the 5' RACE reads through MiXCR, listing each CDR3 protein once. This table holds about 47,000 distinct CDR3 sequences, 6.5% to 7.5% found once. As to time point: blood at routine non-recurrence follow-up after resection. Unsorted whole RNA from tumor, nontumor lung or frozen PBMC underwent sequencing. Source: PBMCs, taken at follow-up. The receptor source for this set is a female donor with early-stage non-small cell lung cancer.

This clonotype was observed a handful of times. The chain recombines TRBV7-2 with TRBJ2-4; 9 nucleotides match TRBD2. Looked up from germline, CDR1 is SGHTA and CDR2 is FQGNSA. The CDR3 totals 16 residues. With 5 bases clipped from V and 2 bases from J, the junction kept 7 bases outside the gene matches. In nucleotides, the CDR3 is TGTGCCAGCAGCCATGGTAGCGGGGGTTCCAAAAACATTCAGTACTTC. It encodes CASSHGSGGSKNIQYF.

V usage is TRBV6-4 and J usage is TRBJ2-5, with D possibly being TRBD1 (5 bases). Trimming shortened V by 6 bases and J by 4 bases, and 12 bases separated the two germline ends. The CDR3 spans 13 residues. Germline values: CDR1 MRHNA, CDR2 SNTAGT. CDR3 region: CASSADKGETQYF. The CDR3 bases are TGTGCCAGCAGCGCGGACAAGGGAGAGACCCAGTACTTC.

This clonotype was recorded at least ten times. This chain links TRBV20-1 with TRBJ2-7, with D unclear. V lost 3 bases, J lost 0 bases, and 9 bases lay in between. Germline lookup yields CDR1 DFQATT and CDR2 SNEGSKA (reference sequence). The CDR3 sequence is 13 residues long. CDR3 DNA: TGCAGTGCTAGTCTACCAGGCTCCTACGAGCAGTACTTC. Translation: CSASLPGSYEQYF.

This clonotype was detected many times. The DNA for the CDR3 is TGTGCCAGCAGTTACTGGGGTAGTAGGGACTACGAGCAGTACTTC. Protein: CASSYWGSRDYEQYF. This chain joins TRBV6-6 and TRBJ2-7; D is undetermined. From germline, CDR1 is MNHNY and CDR2 SVGAGI (reference sequence). V shed 1 base and J shed 3 bases, with 13 bases lying between them. This CDR3 comprises 15 residues.

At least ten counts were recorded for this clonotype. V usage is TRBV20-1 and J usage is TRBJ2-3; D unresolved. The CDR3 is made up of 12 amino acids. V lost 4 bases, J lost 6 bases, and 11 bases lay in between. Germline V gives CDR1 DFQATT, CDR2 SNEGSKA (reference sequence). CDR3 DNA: TGCAGTGCTATAGAGCGCCGGGATACGCAGTATTTT. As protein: CSAIERRDTQYF.

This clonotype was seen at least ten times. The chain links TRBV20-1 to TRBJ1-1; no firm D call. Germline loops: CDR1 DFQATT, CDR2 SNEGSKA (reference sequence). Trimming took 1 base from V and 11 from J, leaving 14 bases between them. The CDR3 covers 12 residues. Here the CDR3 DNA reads TGCAGTGCTAGAGCCCCGGACCTGGAGGCTTTCTTT. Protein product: CSARAPDLEAFF.

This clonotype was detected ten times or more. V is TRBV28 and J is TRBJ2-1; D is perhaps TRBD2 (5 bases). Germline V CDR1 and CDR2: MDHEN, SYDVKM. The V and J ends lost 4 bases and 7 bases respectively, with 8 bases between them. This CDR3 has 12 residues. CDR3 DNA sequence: TGTGCCAGCAGTTCCCAGCGGAATGAGCAGTTCTTC. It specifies CASSSQRNEQFF.

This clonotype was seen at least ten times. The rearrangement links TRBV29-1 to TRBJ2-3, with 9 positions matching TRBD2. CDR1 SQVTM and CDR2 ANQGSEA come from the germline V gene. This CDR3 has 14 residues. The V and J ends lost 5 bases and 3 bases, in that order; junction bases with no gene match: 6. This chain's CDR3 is CSVPSGGTTDTQYF. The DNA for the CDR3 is TGCAGCGTTCCGAGCGGGGGGACGACAGATACGCAGTATTTT.

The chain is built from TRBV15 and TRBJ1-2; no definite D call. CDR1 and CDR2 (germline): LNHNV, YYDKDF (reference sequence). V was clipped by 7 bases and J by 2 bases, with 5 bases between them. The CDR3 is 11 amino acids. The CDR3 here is CATTGNYGYTF. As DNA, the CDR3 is TGTGCCACCACCGGAAACTATGGCTACACCTTC.

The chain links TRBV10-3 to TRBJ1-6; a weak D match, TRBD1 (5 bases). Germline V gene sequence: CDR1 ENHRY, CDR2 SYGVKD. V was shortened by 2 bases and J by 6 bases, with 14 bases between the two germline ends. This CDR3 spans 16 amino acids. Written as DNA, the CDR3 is TGTGCCATCAGTGAGAGGGAACAGGATTCTAATTCACCCCTCCACTTT. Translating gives CAISEREQDSNSPLHF.

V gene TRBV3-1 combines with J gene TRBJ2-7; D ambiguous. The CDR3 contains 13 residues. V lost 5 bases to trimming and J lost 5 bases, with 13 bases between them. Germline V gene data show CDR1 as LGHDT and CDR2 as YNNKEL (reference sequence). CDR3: CASSYTPADEQYF. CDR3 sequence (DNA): TGTGCCAGCAGCTATACCCCTGCGGACGAGCAGTACTTC.

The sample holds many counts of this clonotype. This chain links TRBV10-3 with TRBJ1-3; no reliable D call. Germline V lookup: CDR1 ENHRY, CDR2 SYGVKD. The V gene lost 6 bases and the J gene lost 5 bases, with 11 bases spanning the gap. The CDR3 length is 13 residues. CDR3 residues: CAIRPDGRNTIYF. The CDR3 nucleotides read TGTGCCATCAGGCCCGACGGGAGAAACACCATATATTTT.

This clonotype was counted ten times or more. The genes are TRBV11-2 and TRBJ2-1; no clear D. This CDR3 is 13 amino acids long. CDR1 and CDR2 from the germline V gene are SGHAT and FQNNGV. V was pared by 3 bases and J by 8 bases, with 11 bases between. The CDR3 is CASSFYIFYEQFF. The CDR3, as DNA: TGTGCCAGCAGCTTTTATATCTTTTATGAGCAGTTCTTC.

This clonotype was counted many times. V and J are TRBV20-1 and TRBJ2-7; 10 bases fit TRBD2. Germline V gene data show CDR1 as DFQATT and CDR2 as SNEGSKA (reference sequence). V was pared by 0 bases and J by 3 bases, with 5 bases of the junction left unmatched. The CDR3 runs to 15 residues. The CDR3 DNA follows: TGCAGTGCTAGAGAAATCCCTAGCGGGGGCTACGAGCAGTACTTC. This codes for CSAREIPSGGYEQYF.

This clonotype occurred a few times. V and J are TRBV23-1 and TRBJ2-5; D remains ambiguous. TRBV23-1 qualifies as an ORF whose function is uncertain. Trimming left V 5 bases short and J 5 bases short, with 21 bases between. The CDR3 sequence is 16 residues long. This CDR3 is CASSWSRNSEWETQYF. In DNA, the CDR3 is TGCGCCAGCAGTTGGTCCCGGAACTCGGAATGGGAGACCCAGTACTTC.

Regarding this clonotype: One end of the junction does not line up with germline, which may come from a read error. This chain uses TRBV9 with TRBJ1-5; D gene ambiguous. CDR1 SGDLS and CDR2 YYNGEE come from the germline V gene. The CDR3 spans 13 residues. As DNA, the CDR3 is TGTGCCGGCAGCCGAGGTCGGGCTCAGCCCCAGCATTTT. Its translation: CAGSRGRAQPQHF.

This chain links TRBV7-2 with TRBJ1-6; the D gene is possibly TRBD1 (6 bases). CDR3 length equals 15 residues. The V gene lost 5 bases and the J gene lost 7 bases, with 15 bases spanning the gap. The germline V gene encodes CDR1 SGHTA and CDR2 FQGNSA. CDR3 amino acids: CASSPMGGWNSPLHF. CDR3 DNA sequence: TGTGCCAGCAGCCCAATGGGGGGCTGGAATTCACCCCTCCACTTT.

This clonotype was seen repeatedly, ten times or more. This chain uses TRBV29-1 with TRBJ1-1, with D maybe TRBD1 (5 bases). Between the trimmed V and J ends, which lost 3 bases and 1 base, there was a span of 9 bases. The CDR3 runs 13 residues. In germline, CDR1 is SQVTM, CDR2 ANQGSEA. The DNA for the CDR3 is TGCAGCGTTGAGGAGGGGACGAACACTGAAGCTTTCTTT. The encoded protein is CSVEEGTNTEAFF.

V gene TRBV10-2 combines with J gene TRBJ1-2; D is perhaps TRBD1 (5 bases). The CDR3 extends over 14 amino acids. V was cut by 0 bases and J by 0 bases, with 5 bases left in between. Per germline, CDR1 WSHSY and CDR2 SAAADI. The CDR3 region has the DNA TGCGCCAGCAGTGAGTCGACAGCTAACTATGGCTACACCTTC. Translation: CASSESTANYGYTF.

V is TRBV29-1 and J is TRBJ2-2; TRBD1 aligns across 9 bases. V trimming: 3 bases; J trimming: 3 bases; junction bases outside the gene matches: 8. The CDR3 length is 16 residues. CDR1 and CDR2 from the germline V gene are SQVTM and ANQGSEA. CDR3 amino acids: CSVEKETGGDTGELFF. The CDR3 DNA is TGCAGCGTTGAGAAAGAGACAGGGGGGGACACCGGGGAGCTGTTTTTT.

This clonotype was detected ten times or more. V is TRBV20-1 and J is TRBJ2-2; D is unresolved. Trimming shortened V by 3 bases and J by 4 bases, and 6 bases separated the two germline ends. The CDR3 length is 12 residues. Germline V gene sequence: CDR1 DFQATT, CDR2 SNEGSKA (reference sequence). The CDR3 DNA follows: TGCAGTGCTAGGCCAACCACCGGGGAGCTGTTTTTT. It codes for CSARPTTGELFF.

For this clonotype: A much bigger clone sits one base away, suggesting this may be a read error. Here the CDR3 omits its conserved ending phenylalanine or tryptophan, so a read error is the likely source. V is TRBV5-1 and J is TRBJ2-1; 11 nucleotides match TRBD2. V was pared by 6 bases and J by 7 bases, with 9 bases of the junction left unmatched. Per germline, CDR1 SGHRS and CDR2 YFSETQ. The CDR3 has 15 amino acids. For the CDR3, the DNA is TGCGCCAGCACTAGCGCTAGCGGGGGGCCTAATGAGCAGTTCTTA. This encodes CASTSASGGPNEQFL.

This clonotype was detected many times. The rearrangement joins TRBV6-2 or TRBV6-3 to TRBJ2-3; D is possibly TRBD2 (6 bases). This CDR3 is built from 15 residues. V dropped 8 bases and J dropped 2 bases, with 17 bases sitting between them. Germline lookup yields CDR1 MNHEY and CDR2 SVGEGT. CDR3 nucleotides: TGTGCCAGCCTGCAAACTAGCCTCTACACAGATACGCAGTATTTT. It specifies CASLQTSLYTDTQYF.

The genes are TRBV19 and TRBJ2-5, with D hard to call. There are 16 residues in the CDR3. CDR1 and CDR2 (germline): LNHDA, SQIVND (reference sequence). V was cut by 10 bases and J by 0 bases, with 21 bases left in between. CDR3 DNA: TGTGCCACCACGGCTACAGCGCTGAGACACCAAGAGACCCAGTACTTC. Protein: CATTATALRHQETQYF.

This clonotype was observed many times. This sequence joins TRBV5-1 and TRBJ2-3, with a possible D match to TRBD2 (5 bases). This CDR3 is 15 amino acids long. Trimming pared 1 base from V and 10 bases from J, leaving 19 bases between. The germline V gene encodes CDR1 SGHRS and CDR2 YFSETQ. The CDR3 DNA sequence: TGCGCCAGCAGCTTGAATGATGGTTTCGGGGAAGCGCAGTATTTT. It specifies CASSLNDGFGEAQYF.

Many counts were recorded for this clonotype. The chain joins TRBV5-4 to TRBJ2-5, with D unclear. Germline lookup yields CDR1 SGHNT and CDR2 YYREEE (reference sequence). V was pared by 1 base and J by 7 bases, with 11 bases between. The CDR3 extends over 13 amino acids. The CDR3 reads CASSLISLGTQYF. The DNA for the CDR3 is TGTGCCAGCAGCTTGATATCGTTGGGGACCCAGTACTTC.